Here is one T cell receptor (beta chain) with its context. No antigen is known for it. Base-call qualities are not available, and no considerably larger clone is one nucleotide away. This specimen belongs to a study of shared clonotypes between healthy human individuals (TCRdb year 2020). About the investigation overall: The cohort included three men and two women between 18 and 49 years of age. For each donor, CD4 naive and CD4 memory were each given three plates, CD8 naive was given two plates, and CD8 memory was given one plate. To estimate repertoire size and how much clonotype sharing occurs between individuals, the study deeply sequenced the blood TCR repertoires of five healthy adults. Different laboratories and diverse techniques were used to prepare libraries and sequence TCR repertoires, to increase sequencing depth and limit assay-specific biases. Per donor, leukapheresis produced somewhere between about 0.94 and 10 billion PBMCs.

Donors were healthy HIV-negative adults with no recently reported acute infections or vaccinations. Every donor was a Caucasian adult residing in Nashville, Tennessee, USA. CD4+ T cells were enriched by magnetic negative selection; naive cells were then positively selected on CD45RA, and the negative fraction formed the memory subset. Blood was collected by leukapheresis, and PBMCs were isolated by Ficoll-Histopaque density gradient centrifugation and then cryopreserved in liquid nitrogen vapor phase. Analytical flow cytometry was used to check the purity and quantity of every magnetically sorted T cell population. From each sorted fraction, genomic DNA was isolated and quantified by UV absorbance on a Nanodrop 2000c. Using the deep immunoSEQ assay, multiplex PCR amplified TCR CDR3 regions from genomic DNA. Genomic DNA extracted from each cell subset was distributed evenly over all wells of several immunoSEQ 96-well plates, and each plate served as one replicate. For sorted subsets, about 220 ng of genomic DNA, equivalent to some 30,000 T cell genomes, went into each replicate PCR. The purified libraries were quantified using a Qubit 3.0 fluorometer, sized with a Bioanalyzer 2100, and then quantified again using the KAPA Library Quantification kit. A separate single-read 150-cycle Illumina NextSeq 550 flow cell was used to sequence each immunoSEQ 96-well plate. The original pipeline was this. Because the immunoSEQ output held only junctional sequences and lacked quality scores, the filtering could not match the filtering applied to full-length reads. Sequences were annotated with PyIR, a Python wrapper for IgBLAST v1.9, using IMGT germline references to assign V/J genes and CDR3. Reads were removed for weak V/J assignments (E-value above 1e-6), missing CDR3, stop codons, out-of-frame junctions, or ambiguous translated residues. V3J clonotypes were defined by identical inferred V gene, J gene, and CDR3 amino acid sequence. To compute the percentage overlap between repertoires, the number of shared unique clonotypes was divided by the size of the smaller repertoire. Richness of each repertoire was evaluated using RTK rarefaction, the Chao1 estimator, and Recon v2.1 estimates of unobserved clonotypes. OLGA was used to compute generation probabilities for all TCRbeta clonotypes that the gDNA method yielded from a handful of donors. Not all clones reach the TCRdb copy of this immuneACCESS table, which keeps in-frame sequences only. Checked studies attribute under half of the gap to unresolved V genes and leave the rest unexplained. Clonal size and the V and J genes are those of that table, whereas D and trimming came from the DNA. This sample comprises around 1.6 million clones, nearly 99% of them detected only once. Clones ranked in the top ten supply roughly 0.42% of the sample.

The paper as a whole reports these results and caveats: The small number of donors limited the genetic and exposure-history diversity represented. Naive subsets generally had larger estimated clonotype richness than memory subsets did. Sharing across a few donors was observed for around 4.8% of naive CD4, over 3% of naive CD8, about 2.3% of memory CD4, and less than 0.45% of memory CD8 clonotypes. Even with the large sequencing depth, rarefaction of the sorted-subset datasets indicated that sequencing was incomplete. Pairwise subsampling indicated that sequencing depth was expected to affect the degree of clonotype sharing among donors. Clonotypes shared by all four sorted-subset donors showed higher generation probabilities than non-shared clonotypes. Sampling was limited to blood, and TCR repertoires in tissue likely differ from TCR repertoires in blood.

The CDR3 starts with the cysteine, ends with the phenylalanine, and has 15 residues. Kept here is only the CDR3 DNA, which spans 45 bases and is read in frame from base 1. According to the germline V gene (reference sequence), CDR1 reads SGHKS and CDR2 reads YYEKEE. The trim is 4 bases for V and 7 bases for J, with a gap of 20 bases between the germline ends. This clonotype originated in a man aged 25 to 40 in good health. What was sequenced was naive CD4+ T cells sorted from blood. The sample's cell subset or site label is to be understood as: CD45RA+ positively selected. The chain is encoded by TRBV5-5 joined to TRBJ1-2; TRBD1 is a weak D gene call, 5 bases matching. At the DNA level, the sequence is TGTGCCAGCAGCCGTACCCCGGGGGAGGGCTTTGGCTACACCTTC. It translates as CASSRTPGEGFGYTF.